The sequence of this T cell receptor beta chain was determined in a study of technical replicates of blood from a few donors. V shed 5 bases and J 2 bases; nucleotides not matched to a gene: 18. From germline, CDR1 is MNHEY and CDR2 SMNVEV (reference sequence). There are 20 residues in the CDR3. This clone came up once. Method: immunoSEQ multiplex PCR; TCRdb's copy keeps in-frame clones and lacks some. The table has approximately 87,000 clones, 94% seen once; the top ten hold over 0.25%. This TCR was sampled from a human donor in good health. The rearrangement joins TRBV27 to TRBJ2-6; TRBD1 matches 7 bases. The sequenced sample consisted of T cells isolated from PBMCs. CDR3 sequence: CASSQKKNDRERPGANVLTF. CDR3 coding DNA: TGTGCCAGCAGTCAGAAAAAAAACGACAGGGAAAGACCTGGGGCCAACGTCCTGACTTTC.